One T cell receptor beta chain is described in this entry. The entry originates in a study of blood T cell repertoires in COVID-19. Looking at the study overall: Donors in the United States, Italy and Spain gave samples during acute or convalescent COVID-19. In each case, the material was cDNA or gDNA derived from T cells, B-cell-depleted T cells, or PBMCs.

The CDR3 runs to 13 residues. V lost 6 bases, J lost 10 bases, and 15 bases lay in between. Germline V gene data show CDR1 as MNHEY and CDR2 as SVGAGI. As originally analysed: Nucleated cell number was recorded as an estimate derived from reference gene primer amplification. The table came from immunoSEQ multiplex PCR; TCRdb's copy has only in-frame clones and leaves some out. D and trimming come from the DNA, and the V and J calls and clone size come from that table. This sample has approximately 190,000 clones, with 70% to 85% found just once. The chain links TRBV6-5 to TRBJ1-4; perhaps TRBD1 as D (5 bases). This clonotype was obtained from a woman aged 30 to 39 with acute or convalescent COVID-19. Sample: peripheral blood. The CDR3 DNA reads TGTGCCAGCAGCCCCGGGGGGAGGGCAAAACTGTTTTTT. This translates into CASSPGGRAKLFF.